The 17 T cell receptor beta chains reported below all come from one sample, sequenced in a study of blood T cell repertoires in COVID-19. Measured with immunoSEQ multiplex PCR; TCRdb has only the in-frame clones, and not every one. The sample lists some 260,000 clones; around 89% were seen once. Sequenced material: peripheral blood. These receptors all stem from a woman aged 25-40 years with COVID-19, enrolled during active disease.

The CDR3 DNA reads TGTGCCAGCAGTCAGGGAAACACCATATATTTT. It yields the protein CASSQGNTIYF. The chain uses TRBV6-2 or TRBV6-3 and TRBJ1-3; unclear D gene. This CDR3 region has 11 residues. Germline CDR1 reads MNHEY; CDR2 reads SVGEGT. The ends were cut back, 5 bases at V and 4 bases at J, with 3 bases in the middle.

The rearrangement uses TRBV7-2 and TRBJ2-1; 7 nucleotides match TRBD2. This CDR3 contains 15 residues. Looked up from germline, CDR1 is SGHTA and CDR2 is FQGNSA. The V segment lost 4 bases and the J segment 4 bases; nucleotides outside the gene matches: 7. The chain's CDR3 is CASSSGGRRYNEQFF. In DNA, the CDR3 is TGTGCCAGCAGCTCGGGAGGAAGACGATACAATGAGCAGTTCTTC.

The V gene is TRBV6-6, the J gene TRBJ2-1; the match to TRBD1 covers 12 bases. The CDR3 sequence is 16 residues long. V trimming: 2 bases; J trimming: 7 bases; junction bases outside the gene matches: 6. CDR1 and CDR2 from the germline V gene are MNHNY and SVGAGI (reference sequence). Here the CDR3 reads CASSYPGTGGRNEQFF. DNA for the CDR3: TGTGCCAGCAGTTACCCCGGGACAGGGGGCAGGAATGAGCAGTTCTTC.

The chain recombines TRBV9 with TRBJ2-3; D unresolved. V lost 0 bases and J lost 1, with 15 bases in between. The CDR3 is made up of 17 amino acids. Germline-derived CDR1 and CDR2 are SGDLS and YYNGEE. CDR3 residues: CASSVGLKHTGTDTQYF. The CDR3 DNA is TGTGCCAGCAGCGTAGGACTGAAACATACCGGCACAGATACGCAGTATTTT. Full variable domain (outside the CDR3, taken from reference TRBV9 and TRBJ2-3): DSGVTQTPKHLITATGQRVTLRCSPRSGDLSVYWYQQSLDQGLQFLIQYYNGEERAKGNILERFSAQQFPDLHSELNLSSLELGDSALYFCASSVGLKHTGTDTQYFGPGTRLTVL.

For the CDR3, the DNA is TGTGCCAGCAGCGACACGTGGGACAGAAAGCCCAGACAGCCCCAGCATTTT. As protein: CASSDTWDRKPRQPQHF. This chain links TRBV28 with TRBJ1-5, with 7 nucleotides matching TRBD1. V was pared by 6 bases and J by 7 bases, with 18 bases of the junction left unmatched. The germline V gene has CDR1 MDHEN and CDR2 SYDVKM. This CDR3 is 17 amino acids long.

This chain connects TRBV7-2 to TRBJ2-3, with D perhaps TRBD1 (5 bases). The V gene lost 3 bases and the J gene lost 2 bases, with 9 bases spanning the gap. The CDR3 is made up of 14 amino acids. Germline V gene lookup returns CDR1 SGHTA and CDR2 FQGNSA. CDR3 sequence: CASSFDSNTDTQYF. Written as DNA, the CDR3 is TGTGCCAGCAGCTTCGACAGTAACACAGATACGCAGTATTTT. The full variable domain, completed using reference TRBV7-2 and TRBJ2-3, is GAGVSQSPSNKVTEKGKDVELRCDPISGHTALYWYRQSLGQGLEFLIYFQGNSAPDKSGLPSDRFSAERTGGSVSTLTIQRTQQEDSAVYLCASSFDSNTDTQYFGPGTRLTVL.

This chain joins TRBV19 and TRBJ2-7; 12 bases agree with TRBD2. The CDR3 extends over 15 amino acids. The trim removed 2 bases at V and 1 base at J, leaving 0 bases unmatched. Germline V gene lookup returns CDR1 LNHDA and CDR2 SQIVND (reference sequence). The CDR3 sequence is CASSILAGGSYEQYV. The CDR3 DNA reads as TGTGCCAGTAGTATACTAGCGGGAGGGTCCTACGAGCAGTACGTC.

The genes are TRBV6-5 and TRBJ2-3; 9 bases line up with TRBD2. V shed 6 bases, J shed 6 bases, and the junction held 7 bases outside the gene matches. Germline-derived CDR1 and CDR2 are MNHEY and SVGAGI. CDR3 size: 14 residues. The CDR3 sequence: CASRRREGRDTQYF. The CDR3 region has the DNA TGTGCCAGCAGAAGGCGGGAGGGCCGTGATACGCAGTATTTT.

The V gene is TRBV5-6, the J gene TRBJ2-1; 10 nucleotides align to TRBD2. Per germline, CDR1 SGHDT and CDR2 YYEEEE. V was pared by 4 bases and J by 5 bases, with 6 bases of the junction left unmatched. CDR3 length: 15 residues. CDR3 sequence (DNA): TGTGCCAGCAGCATAGCGGGAGGACCAAACAATGAGCAGTTCTTC. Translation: CASSIAGGPNNEQFF.

The CDR3 protein is CASSQEGQGADTQYF. The CDR3 bases are TGCGCCAGCAGCCAGGAAGGACAGGGCGCAGATACGCAGTATTTT. The chain carries TRBV4-3 and TRBJ2-3; 8 bases are a match to TRBD1. This CDR3 region has 15 residues. Germline V gene sequence: CDR1 LGHNA, CDR2 YSLEER. J gave up 4 bases and V 3 bases, and 6 bases lay outside the gene matches.

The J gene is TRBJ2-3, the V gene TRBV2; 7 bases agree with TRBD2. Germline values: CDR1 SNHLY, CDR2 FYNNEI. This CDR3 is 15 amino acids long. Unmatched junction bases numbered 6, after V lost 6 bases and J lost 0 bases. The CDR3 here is CASRGTTTSTDTQYF. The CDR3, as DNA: TGTGCCAGCAGGGGGACTACCACTAGCACAGATACGCAGTATTTT.

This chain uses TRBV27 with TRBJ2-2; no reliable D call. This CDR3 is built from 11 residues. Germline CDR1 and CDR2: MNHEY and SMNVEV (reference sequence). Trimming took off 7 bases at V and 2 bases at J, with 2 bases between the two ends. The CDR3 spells CASTNTGELFF. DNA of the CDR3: TGTGCCAGCACTAACACCGGGGAGCTGTTTTTT.

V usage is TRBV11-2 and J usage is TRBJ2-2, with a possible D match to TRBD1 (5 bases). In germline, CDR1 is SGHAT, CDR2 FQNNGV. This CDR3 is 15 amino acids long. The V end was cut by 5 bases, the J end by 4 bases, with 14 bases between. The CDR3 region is CASSVATGLTGELFF. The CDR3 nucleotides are TGTGCCAGCAGCGTCGCCACAGGCCTCACCGGGGAGCTGTTTTTT.

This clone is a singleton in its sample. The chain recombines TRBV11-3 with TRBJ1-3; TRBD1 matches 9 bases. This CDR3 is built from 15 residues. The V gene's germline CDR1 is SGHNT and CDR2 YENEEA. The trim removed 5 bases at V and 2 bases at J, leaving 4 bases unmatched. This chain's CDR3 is CASSPRTGAGNTIYF. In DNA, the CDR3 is TGTGCCAGCAGCCCACGGACAGGGGCTGGAAACACCATATATTTT.

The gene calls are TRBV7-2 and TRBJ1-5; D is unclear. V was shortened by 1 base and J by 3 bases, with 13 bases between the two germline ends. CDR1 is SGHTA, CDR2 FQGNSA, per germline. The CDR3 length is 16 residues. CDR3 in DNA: TGTGCCAGCAGCTTAGTCGAGGGCCCCCCCAATCAGCCCCAGCATTTT. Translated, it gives CASSLVEGPPNQPQHF.

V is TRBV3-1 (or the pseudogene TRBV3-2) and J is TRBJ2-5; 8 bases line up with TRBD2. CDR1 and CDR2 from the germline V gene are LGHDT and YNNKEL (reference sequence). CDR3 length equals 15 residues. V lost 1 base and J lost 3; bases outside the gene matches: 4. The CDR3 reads CASSQAGLEEETQYF. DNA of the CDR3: TGTGCCAGCAGCCAAGCGGGACTAGAAGAAGAGACCCAGTACTTC.

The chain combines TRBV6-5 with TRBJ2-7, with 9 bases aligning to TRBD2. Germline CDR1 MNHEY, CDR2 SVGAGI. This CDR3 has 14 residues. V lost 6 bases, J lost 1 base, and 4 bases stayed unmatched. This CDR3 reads CASSQGLASYEQYV. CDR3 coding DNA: TGTGCCAGCAGCCAGGGACTAGCTTCCTACGAGCAGTACGTC.